The 3 T cell receptor beta chains given below trace back to one sample, sequenced in a study of T cells expressing NK-cell markers. TCRdb reprocessed the 5' RACE reads and keeps a single row for each CDR3 protein, giving no DNA. The sample table sets out 150,000 or so distinct CDR3 sequences. The specimen was blood T cells: a sorted CD56 or NKG2C T cell subset, CD4+ or CD8+ T cells, or bulk PBMC T cells (not recorded which). The receptors stem from a woman between 45 and 65 years old in good health.

The CDR3 protein is CASSPGSSEYNEQFF. The chain joins TRBV9 to TRBJ2-1; TCRdb calls TRBD2, which cannot be checked without DNA. The CDR3 spans 15 residues. Germline V CDR1 and CDR2: SGDLS, YYNGEE.

This chain links TRBV5-1 with TRBJ2-3; as DNA is missing, the TRBD1 call by TCRdb cannot be tested. CDR1 and CDR2 from the germline V gene are SGHRS and YFSETQ. CDR3 size: 16 residues. This chain's CDR3 is CASSLEGASRTDTQYF.

The rearrangement joins TRBV7-9 to TRBJ2-1; the TRBD2 assignment by TCRdb is unverifiable without DNA. The CDR3 length is 15 residues. CDR1 is SEHNR and CDR2 is FQNEAQ in the germline V gene (reference sequence). This CDR3 reads CASSFLAGGHNEQFF.